This T cell receptor beta chain was observed in a study of beta chain features in type 1 diabetes. Study as a whole: Sorted cells numbering some 110 million were examined across all samples.

The CDR3 extends over 16 amino acids. Germline-derived CDR1 and CDR2 are MNHNS and SASEGT. The V gene lost 3 bases and the J gene lost 5 bases, with 20 bases spanning the gap. Concerning this clone itself: Its specificity is not known.

Sorted cells reached over 95% purity in every population. The sequenced template was cDNA made from the entire isolated RNA. The read count averaged approximately 3.5 million across naive, central memory and regulatory T cell samples. The assay was immunoSEQ multiplex PCR, and TCRdb's table has in-frame clones only and misses some. Found here are hundreds of thousands of clones, about 29% of them singletons; the top ten hold around 0.065%. General study findings and limits: Among all four CD4+ subsets, Type 1 diabetes patients had TCRB CDR3s that were moderately but significantly shorter.

The sequenced sample was naive CD4+ T cells from blood. This chain uses TRBV6-1 with TRBJ2-7; D is possibly TRBD1 or TRBD2 (5 bases each). The sequence derives from a man between 18 and 29 years old in good health. The CDR3, as DNA: TGTGCCAGCAGTGAGTCTATAGGGACCCCGGCTGACGAGCAGTACTTC. Translated, it gives CASSESIGTPADEQYF.